These 7 T cell receptor beta chains share one sample of origin, sequenced in a study of cytomegalovirus exposure and HLA in healthy donors. Libraries were prepared by immunoSEQ multiplex PCR; TCRdb keeps only in-frame clonotypes and omits some of them. The repertoire holds some 170,000 clones, roughly nine tenths seen once, with around 5% in the top ten. Sequenced material: PBMCs. The receptors were sampled from a woman in her 30s in good health and CMV-seronegative.

V is TRBV19 and J is TRBJ2-7; D call uncertain. The germline CDR1 and CDR2 sequences are LNHDA and SQIVND (reference sequence). CDR3 length: 15 amino acids. Trimming pared 4 bases from V and 5 bases from J, leaving 18 bases between. The CDR3 nucleotides are TGTGCCAGTAGTAAAAGCCCTAGGCCTGGGGACGAGCAGTACTTC. Encoded protein: CASSKSPRPGDEQYF.

The J gene is TRBJ1-2, the V gene TRBV4-1, with TRBD1 matching over 9 bases. CDR1 is MGHRA, CDR2 YSYEKL, per germline. V trimming: 0 bases; J trimming: 1 base; junction bases outside the gene matches: 9. This CDR3 region has 18 residues. CDR3 region: CASSQDRRTGEGNYGYTF. The DNA for the CDR3 is TGCGCCAGCAGCCAAGATAGGAGGACAGGGGAGGGTAACTATGGCTACACCTTC.

This CDR3 reads CSVNWDSYGYTF. DNA of the CDR3: TGCAGCGTTAATTGGGACTCCTATGGCTACACCTTC. This chain connects TRBV29-1 to TRBJ1-2; possible D gene TRBD1, 5 bases. The CDR3 has 12 residues. The germline gives CDR1 SQVTM, CDR2 ANQGSEA. V lost 5 bases and J lost 4, with 11 bases in between.

The J gene is TRBJ2-7, the V gene TRBV5-4; no clear D gene. V lost 4 bases, J lost 5 bases, and 13 bases lay in between. The CDR3 length is 13 residues. Germline loops: CDR1 SGHNT, CDR2 YYREEE (reference sequence). The CDR3 coding sequence is TGTGCCAGCAGCGCCAGTACAGCGAACGAGCAGTACTTC. Translation: CASSASTANEQYF.

The chain uses TRBV19 and TRBJ2-7; D might be TRBD1 or TRBD2, each matching 5 bases. V dropped 6 bases and J dropped 5 bases, with 14 bases sitting between them. Germline V gives CDR1 LNHDA, CDR2 SQIVND (reference sequence). This CDR3 contains 13 residues. In DNA form, the CDR3 reads TGTGCCAGTAGCCAGGGAGATCTAAACGAGCAGTACTTC. This sequence encodes CASSQGDLNEQYF.

The chain joins TRBV19 to TRBJ2-7, with D possibly TRBD1 on 6 matching bases. This CDR3 has 15 residues. V gave up 5 bases and J gave up 2 bases, with 16 bases separating them. Per the germline V gene, CDR1 is LNHDA and CDR2 is SQIVND (reference sequence). The DNA of the CDR3 is TGTGCCAGTAGTCTTCAGGGGAGAATGACCTACGAGCAGTACTTC. Protein product: CASSLQGRMTYEQYF.

The chain uses TRBV4-3 and TRBJ2-1, with D maybe TRBD1 (5 bases). Germline lookup yields CDR1 LGHNA and CDR2 YSLEER. Trimming pared 1 base from V and 7 bases from J, leaving 14 bases between. The CDR3 is 15 residues long. CDR3 in amino acids: CASSQVIRAINEQFF. The CDR3 DNA reads TGCGCCAGCAGCCAAGTCATCAGGGCGATTAATGAGCAGTTCTTC.